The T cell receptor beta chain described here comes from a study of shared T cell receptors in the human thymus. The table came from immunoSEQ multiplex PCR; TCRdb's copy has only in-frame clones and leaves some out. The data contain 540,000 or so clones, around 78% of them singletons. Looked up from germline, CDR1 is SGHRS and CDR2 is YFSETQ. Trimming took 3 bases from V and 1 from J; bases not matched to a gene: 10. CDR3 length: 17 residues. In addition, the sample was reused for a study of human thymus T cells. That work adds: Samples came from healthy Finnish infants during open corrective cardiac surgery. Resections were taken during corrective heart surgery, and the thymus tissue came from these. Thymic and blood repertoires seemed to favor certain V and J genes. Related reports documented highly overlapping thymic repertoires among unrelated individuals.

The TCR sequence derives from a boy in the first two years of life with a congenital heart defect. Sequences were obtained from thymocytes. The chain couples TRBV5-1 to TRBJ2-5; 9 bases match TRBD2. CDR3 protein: CASSSQLSSGAQETQYF. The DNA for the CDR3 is TGCGCCAGCAGCTCCCAGCTTTCTAGCGGGGCCCAAGAGACCCAGTACTTC. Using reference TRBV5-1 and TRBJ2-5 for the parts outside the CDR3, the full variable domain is KAGVTQTPRYLIKTRGQQVTLSCSPISGHRSVSWYQQTPGQGLQFLFEYFSETQRNKGNFPGRFSGRQFSNSRSEMNVSTLELGDSALYLCASSSQLSSGAQETQYFGPGTRLLVL.